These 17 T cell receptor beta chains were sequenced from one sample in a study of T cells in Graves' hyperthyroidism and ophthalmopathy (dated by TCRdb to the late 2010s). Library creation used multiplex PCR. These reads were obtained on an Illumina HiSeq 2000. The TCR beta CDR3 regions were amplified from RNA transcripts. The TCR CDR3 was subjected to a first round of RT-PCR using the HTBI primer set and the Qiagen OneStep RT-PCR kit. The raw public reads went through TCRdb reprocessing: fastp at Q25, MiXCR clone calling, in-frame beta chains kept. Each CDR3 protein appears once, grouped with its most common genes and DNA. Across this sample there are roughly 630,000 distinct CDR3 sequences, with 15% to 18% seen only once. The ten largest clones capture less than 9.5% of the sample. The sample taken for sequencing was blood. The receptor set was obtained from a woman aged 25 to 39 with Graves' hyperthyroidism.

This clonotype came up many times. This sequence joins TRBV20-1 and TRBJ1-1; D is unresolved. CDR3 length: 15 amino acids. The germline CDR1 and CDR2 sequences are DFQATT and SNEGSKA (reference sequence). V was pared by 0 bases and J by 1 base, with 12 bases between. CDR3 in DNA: TGCAGTGCTAGAGATAGGGTAGATTGGAACACTGAAGCTTTCTTT. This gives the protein CSARDRVDWNTEAFF.

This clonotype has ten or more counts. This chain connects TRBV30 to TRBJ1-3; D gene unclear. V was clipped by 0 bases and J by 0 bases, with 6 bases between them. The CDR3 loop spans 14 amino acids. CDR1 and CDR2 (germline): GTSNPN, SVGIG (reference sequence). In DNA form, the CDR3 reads TGTGCCTGGAGTGTGGCCTTCTCTGGAAACACCATATATTTT. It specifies CAWSVAFSGNTIYF.

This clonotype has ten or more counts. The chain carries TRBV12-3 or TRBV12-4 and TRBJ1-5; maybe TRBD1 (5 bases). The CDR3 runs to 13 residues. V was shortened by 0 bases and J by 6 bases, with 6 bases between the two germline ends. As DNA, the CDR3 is TGTGCCAGCAGTTTAGCGGACACTCAGCCCCAGCATTTT. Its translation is CASSLADTQPQHF.

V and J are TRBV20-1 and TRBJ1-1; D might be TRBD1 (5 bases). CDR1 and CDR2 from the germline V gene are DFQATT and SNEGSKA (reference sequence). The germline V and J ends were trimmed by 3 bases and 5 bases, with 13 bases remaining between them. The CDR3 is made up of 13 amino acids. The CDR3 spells CSASGGIWTEAFF. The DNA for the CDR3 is TGCAGTGCTAGCGGGGGTATATGGACTGAAGCTTTCTTT.

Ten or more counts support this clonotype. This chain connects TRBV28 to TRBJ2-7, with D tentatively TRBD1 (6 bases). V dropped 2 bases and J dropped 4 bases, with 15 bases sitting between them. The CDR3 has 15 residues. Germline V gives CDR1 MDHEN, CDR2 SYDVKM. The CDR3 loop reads CASSLPLTGKYEQYF. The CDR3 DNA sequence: TGTGCCAGCAGTTTACCCCTCACAGGGAAGTACGAGCAGTACTTC.

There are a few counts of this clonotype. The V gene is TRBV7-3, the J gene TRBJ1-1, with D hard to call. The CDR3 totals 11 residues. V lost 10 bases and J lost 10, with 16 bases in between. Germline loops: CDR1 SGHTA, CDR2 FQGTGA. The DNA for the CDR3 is TGTGCCATCGGGCGGGGTCTAGCAGCTTTCTTT. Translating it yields CAIGRGLAAFF.

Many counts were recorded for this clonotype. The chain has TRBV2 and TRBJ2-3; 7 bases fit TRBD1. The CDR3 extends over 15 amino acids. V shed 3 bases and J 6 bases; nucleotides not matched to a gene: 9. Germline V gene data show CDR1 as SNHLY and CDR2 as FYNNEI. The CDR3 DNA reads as TGTGCCAGCAGTGAGAGACAGGGTTATTTGGATACGCAGTATTTT. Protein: CASSERQGYLDTQYF.

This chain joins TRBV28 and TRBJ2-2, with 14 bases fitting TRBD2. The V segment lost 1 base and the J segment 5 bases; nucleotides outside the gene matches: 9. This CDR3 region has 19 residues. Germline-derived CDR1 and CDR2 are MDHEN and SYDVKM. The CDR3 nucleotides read TGTGCCAGCAGTTTATCTGGGACTAGCGGGAGTTTGGGAACCGGGGAGCTGTTTTTT. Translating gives CASSLSGTSGSLGTGELFF.

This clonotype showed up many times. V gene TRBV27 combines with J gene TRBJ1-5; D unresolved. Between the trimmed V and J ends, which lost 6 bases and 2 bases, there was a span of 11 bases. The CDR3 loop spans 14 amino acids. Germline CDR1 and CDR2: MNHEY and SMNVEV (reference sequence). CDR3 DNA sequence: TGTGCCAGCAGCCACGGAAAAGGCAATCAGCCCCAGCATTTT. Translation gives CASSHGKGNQPQHF.

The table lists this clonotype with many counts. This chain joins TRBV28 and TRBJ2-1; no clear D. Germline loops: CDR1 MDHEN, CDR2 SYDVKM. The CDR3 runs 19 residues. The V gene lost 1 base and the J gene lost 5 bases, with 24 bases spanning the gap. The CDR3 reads CASSLLSAGRMLMNNEQFF. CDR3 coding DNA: TGTGCCAGCAGTTTATTATCCGCCGGACGGATGCTGATGAACAATGAGCAGTTCTTC.

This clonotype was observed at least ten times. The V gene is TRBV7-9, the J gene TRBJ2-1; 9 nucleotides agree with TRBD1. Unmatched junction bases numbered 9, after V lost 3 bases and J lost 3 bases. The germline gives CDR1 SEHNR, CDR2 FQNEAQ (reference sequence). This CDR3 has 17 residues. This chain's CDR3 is CASSLRGTGRNYNEQFF. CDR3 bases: TGTGCCAGCAGCTTGAGGGGGACAGGGAGGAACTACAATGAGCAGTTCTTC.

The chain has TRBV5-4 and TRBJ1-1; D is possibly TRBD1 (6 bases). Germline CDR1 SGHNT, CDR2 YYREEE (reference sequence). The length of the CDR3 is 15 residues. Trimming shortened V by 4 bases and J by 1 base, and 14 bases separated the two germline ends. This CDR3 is CASSPRQTGNTEAFF. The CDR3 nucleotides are TGTGCCAGCAGCCCACGACAGACAGGGAACACTGAAGCTTTCTTT.

The CDR3 loop reads CASSPRLAGEDTQYF. CDR3 in DNA: TGTGCCAGCAGCCCCCGACTAGCGGGAGAGGATACGCAGTATTTT. The genes are TRBV7-9 and TRBJ2-3; the match to TRBD2 covers 12 bases. The V segment lost 5 bases and the J segment 6 bases; nucleotides outside the gene matches: 6. This CDR3 is 15 amino acids long. CDR1 and CDR2 from the germline V gene are SEHNR and FQNEAQ (reference sequence).

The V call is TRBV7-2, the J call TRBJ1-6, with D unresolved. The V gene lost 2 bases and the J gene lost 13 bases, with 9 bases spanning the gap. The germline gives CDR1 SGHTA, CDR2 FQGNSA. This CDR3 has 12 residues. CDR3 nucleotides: TGTGCCAGCAGCTTACCCCGACTGCCCCTCCACTTT. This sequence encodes CASSLPRLPLHF.

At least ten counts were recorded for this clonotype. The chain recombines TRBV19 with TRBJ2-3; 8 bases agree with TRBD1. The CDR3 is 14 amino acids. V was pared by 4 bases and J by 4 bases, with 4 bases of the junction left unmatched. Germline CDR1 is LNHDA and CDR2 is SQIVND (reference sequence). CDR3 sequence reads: CASSNDRGSDTQYF. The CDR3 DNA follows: TGTGCCAGTAGTAATGACAGGGGATCAGATACGCAGTATTTT.

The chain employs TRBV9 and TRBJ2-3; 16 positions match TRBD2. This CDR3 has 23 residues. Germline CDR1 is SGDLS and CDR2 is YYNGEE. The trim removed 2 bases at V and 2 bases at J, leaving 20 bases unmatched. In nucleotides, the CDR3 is TGTGCCAGCAGCGTCTCGACAGGGATTGCCCCGGGACTAGCGGGAGGGCCCACAGATACGCAGTATTTT. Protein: CASSVSTGIAPGLAGGPTDTQYF. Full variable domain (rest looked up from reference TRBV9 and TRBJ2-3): DSGVTQTPKHLITATGQRVTLRCSPRSGDLSVYWYQQSLDQGLQFLIQYYNGEERAKGNILERFSAQQFPDLHSELNLSSLELGDSALYFCASSVSTGIAPGLAGGPTDTQYFGPGTRLTVL.

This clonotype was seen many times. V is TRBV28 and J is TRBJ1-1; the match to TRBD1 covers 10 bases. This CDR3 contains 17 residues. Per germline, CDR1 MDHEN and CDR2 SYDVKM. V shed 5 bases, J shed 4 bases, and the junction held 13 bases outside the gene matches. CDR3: CASSPTGTGVLLTEAFF. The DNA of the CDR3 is TGTGCCAGCAGTCCCACCGGGACAGGGGTATTACTCACTGAAGCTTTCTTT.